This entry lists 3 T cell receptor beta chains sequenced from one sample in a study of human T cells and chemical hapten exposure. TCRdb passed the RACE reads through MiXCR, listing each CDR3 protein once. The repertoire consists of roughly 43,000 distinct CDR3 sequences, with about 4% occurring once and the leading ten covering about 6%. As to time point: healthy volunteer bleed at 6 weeks. Total RNA was isolated from whole blood that had not been fractionated. The specimen sequenced was whole blood. Receptor source: a human donor in good health. Some clones in this sample may be carry-over from other donors' samples.

Ten or more counts support this clonotype. The CDR3: CSADGTSAPGGTDTQYF. The CDR3 DNA reads as TGCAGTGCTGACGGGACTAGCGCCCCGGGCGGCACAGATACGCAGTATTTT. The J gene is TRBJ2-3, the V gene TRBV20-1, with 10 bases aligning to TRBD2. Germline assignment: CDR1 DFQATT and CDR2 SNEGSKA (reference sequence). V trimming: 5 bases; J trimming: 1 base; junction bases outside the gene matches: 12. CDR3 length equals 17 residues.

The sample holds many counts of this clonotype. This chain links TRBV29-1 with TRBJ1-5, with 10 bases matching TRBD1. Germline-derived CDR1 and CDR2 are SQVTM and ANQGSEA. V lost 5 bases, J lost 3 bases, and 4 bases stayed unmatched. CDR3 length: 14 residues. The CDR3 loop reads CSVTGTGVNQPQHF. The DNA for the CDR3 is TGCAGCGTTACCGGGACAGGGGTCAATCAGCCCCAGCATTTT. The whole variable domain, filled in from reference TRBV29-1 and TRBJ1-5, reads SAVISQKPSRDICQRGTSLTIQCQVDSQVTMMFWYRQQPGQSLTLIATANQGSEATYESGFVIDKFPISRPNLTFSTLTVSNMSPEDSSIYLCSVTGTGVNQPQHFGDGTRLSIL.

This clonotype was counted ten times or more. The chain carries TRBV28 and TRBJ2-7, with TRBD2 matching 16 bases. With 4 bases clipped from V and 4 bases from J, the junction kept 4 bases outside the gene matches. The CDR3 has 16 amino acids. CDR1 is MDHEN and CDR2 is SYDVKM in the germline V gene. Here the CDR3 reads CASSSPGLAGGYEQYF. The CDR3 nucleotides are TGTGCCAGCAGTTCCCCGGGACTAGCGGGAGGGTACGAGCAGTACTTC.